One and the same sample provided the 20 T cell receptor beta chains below, sequenced in a study of OX40 agonist ivuxolimab in advanced cancers. The protocol was immunoSEQ multiplex PCR, while the TCRdb copy is restricted to in-frame clones and leaves out a portion. The sample contains about 80,000 clones, 92% of which appear only once. The starting material was CD4+ or CD8+ T cells sorted from blood, obtained in a trial of the OX40 agonist ivuxolimab. These receptors all come from an adult with an advanced solid tumor such as melanoma, head and neck, liver or kidney cancer.

J is TRBJ2-3 and V is TRBV7-9, with 9 positions matching TRBD1. Germline V gene sequence: CDR1 SEHNR, CDR2 FQNEAQ (reference sequence). V gave up 2 bases and J gave up 4 bases; unmatched junction bases: 7. The CDR3 is made up of 16 amino acids. CDR3 DNA: TGTGCCAGCAGCTTACCGGACAGGGGACGGGCAGATACGCAGTATTTT. Encoded protein: CASSLPDRGRADTQYF.

The chain uses TRBV29-1 and TRBJ2-3; possible D gene TRBD2, 5 bases. This CDR3 is built from 12 residues. Germline V gives CDR1 SQVTM, CDR2 ANQGSEA. Trimming pared 2 bases from V and 4 bases from J, leaving 7 bases between. In DNA form, the CDR3 reads TGCAGCGTTGAACACGGGGCAGATACGCAGTATTTT. This codes for CSVEHGADTQYF.

This chain links TRBV7-9 with TRBJ1-4; 7 bases agree with TRBD1. CDR1 is SEHNR, CDR2 FQNEAQ, per germline (reference sequence). V was clipped by 5 bases and J by 0 bases; unmatched bases: 6. The CDR3 is made up of 16 amino acids. The CDR3 bases are TGTGCCAGCAGCGTACCGACAGGGTCAACTAATGAAAAACTGTTTTTT. Protein sequence: CASSVPTGSTNEKLFF. The whole variable domain, filled in from reference TRBV7-9 and TRBJ1-4, reads DTGVSQNPRHKITKRGQNVTFRCDPISEHNRLYWYRQTLGQGPEFLTYFQNEAQLEKSRLLSDRFSAERPKGSFSTLEIQRTEQGDSAMYLCASSVPTGSTNEKLFFGSGTQLSVL.

The V and J genes are TRBV5-1 and TRBJ1-4; TRBD1 matches 9 bases. The junction had 11 bases not matched to a gene; V was cut back by 4 bases and J by 4 bases. The CDR3 is made up of 17 amino acids. Germline CDR1 and CDR2: SGHRS and YFSETQ. The chain's CDR3 is CASSARPGTGFNEKLFF. CDR3 DNA: TGCGCCAGCAGCGCTCGTCCCGGGACAGGGTTTAATGAAAAACTGTTTTTT.

The V gene is TRBV27, the J gene TRBJ1-2; 10 bases are shared with TRBD1. This CDR3 contains 17 residues. The V segment lost 5 bases and the J segment 0 bases; nucleotides outside the gene matches: 9. The germline V gene encodes CDR1 MNHEY and CDR2 SMNVEV (reference sequence). For the CDR3, the DNA is TGTGCCAGCAGTCAAACCCGGGACAGGGGAGCTAACTATGGCTACACCTTC. Translation: CASSQTRDRGANYGYTF.

The genes are TRBV7-6 and TRBJ2-7; D uncertain. This CDR3 is 11 amino acids long. Germline V gene data show CDR1 as SGHVS and CDR2 as FNYEAQ. Between the trimmed V and J ends, which lost 4 bases and 12 bases, there was a span of 13 bases. The chain's CDR3 is CASSSESRWYF. CDR3 sequence (DNA): TGTGCCAGCAGCTCCGAAAGCCGGTGGTACTTC. The full variable domain, completed using reference TRBV7-6 and TRBJ2-7, is GAGVSQSPRYKVTKRGQDVALRCDPISGHVSLYWYRQALGQGPEFLTYFNYEAQQDKSGLPNDRFSAERPEGSISTLTIQRTEQRDSAMYRCASSSESRWYFGPGTRLTVT.

The chain employs TRBV9 and TRBJ2-1, with D perhaps matching TRBD1 (6 bases). The germline CDR1 and CDR2 sequences are SGDLS and YYNGEE. V was trimmed by 3 bases and J by 3 bases, leaving 7 bases between them. This CDR3 has 13 amino acids. Written as DNA, the CDR3 is TGTGCCAGCAGCGGGACAGACTACAATGAGCAGTTCTTC. Protein: CASSGTDYNEQFF.

V and J are TRBV5-8 and TRBJ2-1, with 7 bases that match TRBD1. With V trimmed by 4 bases and J by 4 bases, 11 bases remained unmatched. CDR3 size: 16 residues. CDR1 and CDR2 (germline): SGHTS, YDEGEE. CDR3 coding DNA: TGTGCCAGCAGCGTTGGGCCCGGGACAGTATACAATGAGCAGTTCTTC. It encodes CASSVGPGTVYNEQFF.

The chain joins TRBV6-5 to TRBJ1-1, with TRBD1 matching 7 bases. V was pared by 2 bases and J by 0 bases, with 3 bases of the junction left unmatched. Germline V gives CDR1 MNHEY, CDR2 SVGAGI. The CDR3 covers 15 residues. The CDR3 DNA reads as TGTGCCAGCAGTTACGGGGACAGCATGAACACTGAAGCTTTCTTT. Translating gives CASSYGDSMNTEAFF.

This chain uses TRBV13 with TRBJ2-1, with D possibly TRBD1 on 7 matching bases. The CDR3 length is 16 residues. The germline V and J ends were trimmed by 4 bases and 0 bases, with 13 bases remaining between them. Germline CDR1 reads PRHDT; CDR2 reads FYEKMQ (reference sequence). Here the CDR3 DNA reads TGTGCCAGCAGCTCCCAGGGGGGATACTCCTACAATGAGCAGTTCTTC. It codes for CASSSQGGYSYNEQFF.

The chain couples TRBV4-1 to TRBJ2-1; 12 bases align to TRBD2. The germline V gene encodes CDR1 MGHRA and CDR2 YSYEKL. The V segment lost 5 bases and the J segment 8 bases; nucleotides outside the gene matches: 10. This CDR3 is built from 16 residues. CDR3 bases: TGCGCCAGCAGCGAACAAACTAGCGGGGGGCCCTATGAGCAGTTCTTC. Translated: CASSEQTSGGPYEQFF.

This chain links TRBV4-2 with TRBJ1-1; 9 bases fit TRBD1. The germline V gene encodes CDR1 LGHNA and CDR2 YNFKEQ. The CDR3 totals 17 residues. The trim removed 4 bases at V and 0 bases at J, leaving 9 bases unmatched. In nucleotides, the CDR3 is TGTGCCAGCAGCCCAAACCCGGGACAGGGATTGAACACTGAAGCTTTCTTT. Translation gives CASSPNPGQGLNTEAFF.

This chain joins TRBV7-9 and TRBJ2-7; no firm D call. V was cut by 0 bases and J by 1 base, with 7 bases left in between. The CDR3 runs to 14 residues. Germline CDR1 SEHNR, CDR2 FQNEAQ (reference sequence). The DNA for the CDR3 is TGTGCCAGCAGCTTAGCGGGCAAATCCTACGAGCAGTACTTC. Amino acids: CASSLAGKSYEQYF.

J is TRBJ1-1 and V is TRBV19; D gene uncertain. The CDR3 contains 14 residues. CDR1 and CDR2 (germline): LNHDA, SQIVND (reference sequence). V was pared by 1 base and J by 0 bases, with 6 bases between. The CDR3 nucleotides read TGTGCCAGTAGTATAGGTCACATGAACACTGAAGCTTTCTTT. This encodes CASSIGHMNTEAFF.

V is TRBV6-1 and J is TRBJ2-3, with D perhaps assigned TRBD1 or TRBD2 (5 bases each). This CDR3 has 14 amino acids. From germline, CDR1 is MNHNS and CDR2 SASEGT. The ends were cut back, 3 bases at V and 1 base at J, with 8 bases in the middle. CDR3 nucleotide sequence: TGTGCCAGCAGTGAGGGGGTACGCACAGATACGCAGTATTTT. Encoded protein: CASSEGVRTDTQYF.

The rearrangement links TRBV5-1 to TRBJ1-2; D is perhaps TRBD1 (6 bases). CDR3 length: 15 residues. Per the germline V gene, CDR1 is SGHRS and CDR2 is YFSETQ. The ends were cut back, 0 bases at V and 6 bases at J, with 15 bases in the middle. CDR3 residues: CASSLESGVVDGYTF. CDR3 nucleotides: TGCGCCAGCAGCTTGGAGTCAGGGGTTGTCGATGGCTACACCTTC.

This chain links TRBV19 with TRBJ2-7, with no clear D. This CDR3 spans 14 amino acids. Deletions cut 2 bases from V and 4 bases from J, with 12 bases between. Germline CDR1 LNHDA, CDR2 SQIVND (reference sequence). The CDR3 region is CASSIRASEYEQYF. The CDR3 DNA reads TGTGCCAGTAGTATAAGGGCCAGTGAATACGAGCAGTACTTC.

V usage is TRBV5-4 and J usage is TRBJ2-3; possible D gene TRBD1, 5 bases. Germline V CDR1 and CDR2: SGHNT, YYREEE (reference sequence). V dropped 3 bases and J dropped 4 bases, with 9 bases sitting between them. The CDR3 has 13 amino acids. The CDR3 DNA follows: TGTGCCAGCAGCTACTGGGGCGCAGATACGCAGTATTTT. This codes for CASSYWGADTQYF.

The chain is built from TRBV7-5 and TRBJ2-2; the table names TRBD2, a call not compared with the DNA. TRBV7-5 is noted as a pseudogene. The CDR3 totals 16 residues. This CDR3 is CARSFGLAGDLGELFF. The CDR3 DNA sequence: TGTGCCAGAAGCTTCGGACTAGCGGGGGATCTCGGGGAGCTGTTTTTT.

This clone was counted once. This chain joins TRBV5-1 and TRBJ2-2; D uncertain. Germline CDR1 is SGHRS and CDR2 is YFSETQ. CDR3 size: 11 residues. The V and J ends lost 0 bases and 9 bases respectively, with 3 bases between them. CDR3 sequence (DNA): TGCGCCAGCAGCTTGGGCAGGGAGCTGTTTTTT. This codes for CASSLGRELFF.